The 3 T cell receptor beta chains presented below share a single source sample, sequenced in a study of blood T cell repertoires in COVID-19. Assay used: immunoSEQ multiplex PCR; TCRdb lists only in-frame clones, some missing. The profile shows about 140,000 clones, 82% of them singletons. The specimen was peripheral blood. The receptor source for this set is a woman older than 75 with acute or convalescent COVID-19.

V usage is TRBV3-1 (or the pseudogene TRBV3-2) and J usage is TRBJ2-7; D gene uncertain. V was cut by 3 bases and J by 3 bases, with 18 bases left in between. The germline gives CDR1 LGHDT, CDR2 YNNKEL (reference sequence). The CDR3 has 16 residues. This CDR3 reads CASSQRFSLRYYEQYF. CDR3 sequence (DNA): TGTGCCAGCAGCCAGAGGTTTTCCCTACGGTACTACGAGCAGTACTTC.

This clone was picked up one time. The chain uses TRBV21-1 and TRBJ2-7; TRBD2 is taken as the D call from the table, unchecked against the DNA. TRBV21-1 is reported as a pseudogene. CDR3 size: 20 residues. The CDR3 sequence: CASSKEGPGLALDLSYEQYF. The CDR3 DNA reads TGTGCCAGCAGCAAGGAAGGCCCGGGACTAGCGCTAGACCTCTCCTACGAGCAGTACTTC.

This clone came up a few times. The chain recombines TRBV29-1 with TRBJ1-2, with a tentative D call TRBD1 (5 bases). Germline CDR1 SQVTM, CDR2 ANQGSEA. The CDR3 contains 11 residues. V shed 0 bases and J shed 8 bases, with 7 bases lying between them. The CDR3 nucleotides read TGCAGCGTTGAAGAGCAGGGAGGCTACACCTTC. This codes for CSVEEQGGYTF.